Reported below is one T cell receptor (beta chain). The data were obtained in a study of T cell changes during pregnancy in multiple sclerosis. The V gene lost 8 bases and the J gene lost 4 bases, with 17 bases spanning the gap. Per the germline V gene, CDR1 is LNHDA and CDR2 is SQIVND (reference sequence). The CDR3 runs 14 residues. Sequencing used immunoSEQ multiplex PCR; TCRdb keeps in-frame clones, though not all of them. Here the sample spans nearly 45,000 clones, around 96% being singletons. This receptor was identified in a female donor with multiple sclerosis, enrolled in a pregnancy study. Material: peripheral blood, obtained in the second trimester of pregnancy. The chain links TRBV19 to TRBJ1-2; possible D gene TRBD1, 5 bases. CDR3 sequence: CASAYRGGSYGYTF. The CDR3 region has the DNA TGTGCCAGTGCCTACCGCGGGGGGAGCTATGGCTACACCTTC.